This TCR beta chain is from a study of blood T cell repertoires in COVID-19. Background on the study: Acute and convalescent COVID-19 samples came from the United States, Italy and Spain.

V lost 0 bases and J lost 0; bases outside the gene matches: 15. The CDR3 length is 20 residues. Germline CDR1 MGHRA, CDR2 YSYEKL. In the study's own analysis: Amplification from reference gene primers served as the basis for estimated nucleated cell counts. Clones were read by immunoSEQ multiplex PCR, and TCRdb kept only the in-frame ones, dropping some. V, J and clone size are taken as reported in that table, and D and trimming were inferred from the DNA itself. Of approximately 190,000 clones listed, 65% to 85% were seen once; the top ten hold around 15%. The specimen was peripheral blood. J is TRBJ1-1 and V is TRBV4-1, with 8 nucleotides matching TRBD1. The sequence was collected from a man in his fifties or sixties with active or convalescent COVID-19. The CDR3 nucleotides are TGCGCCAGCAGCCAAGAATCTGACAGGAAGGGACAGGCCATGAACACTGAAGCTTTCTTT. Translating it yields CASSQESDRKGQAMNTEAFF.